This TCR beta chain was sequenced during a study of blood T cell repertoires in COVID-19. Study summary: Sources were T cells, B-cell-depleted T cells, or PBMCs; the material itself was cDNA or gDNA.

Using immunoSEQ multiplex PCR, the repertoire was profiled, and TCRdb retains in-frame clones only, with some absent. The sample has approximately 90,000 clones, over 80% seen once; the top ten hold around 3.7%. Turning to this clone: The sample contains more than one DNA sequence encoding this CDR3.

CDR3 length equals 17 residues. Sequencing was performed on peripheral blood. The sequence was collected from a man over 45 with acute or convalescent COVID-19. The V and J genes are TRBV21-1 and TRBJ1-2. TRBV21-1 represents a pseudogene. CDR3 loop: CASSKAHLGLLLGGYTF. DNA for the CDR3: TGTGCCAGCAGCAAAGCGCATTTGGGACTTCTCCTTGGGGGCTACACCTTC.